What follows are 7 T cell receptor beta chains derived from one specimen sequenced in a study of technical replicates of blood from four donors. TCRdb's table, derived via immunoSEQ multiplex PCR, lists solely in-frame clones and lacks some. Of 60,000 to 65,000 clones listed, approximately 86% are singletons. Material for sequencing was PBMCs. The source is a human donor in good health. Some clones in this sample may be carry-over from other donors' samples.

This clone was counted a single time. J is TRBJ1-6 and V is TRBV12-1. TRBV12-1 is termed a pseudogene. There are 14 residues in the CDR3. CDR3 sequence: CASSLRREDSPLHF. In nucleotides, the CDR3 is TGTGCCAGCAGCTTACGCAGGGAGGATTCACCCCTCCACTTT.

The chain employs TRBV29-1 and TRBJ2-7; D is perhaps TRBD1 (5 bases). Germline V gives CDR1 SQVTM, CDR2 ANQGSEA. The CDR3 consists of 13 residues. Trimming stripped 3 bases from V and 4 bases from J, with 13 bases between. CDR3 region: CSVDIRGTYEQYF. CDR3 coding DNA: TGCAGCGTTGATATAAGGGGCACGTACGAGCAGTACTTC.

The chain uses TRBV19 and TRBJ2-3; 8 nucleotides align to TRBD1. Germline V gives CDR1 LNHDA, CDR2 SQIVND (reference sequence). The CDR3 loop spans 14 amino acids. Trimming at V came to 5 bases and at J to 3 bases, leaving 4 bases not matched to a gene. CDR3 sequence reads: CASSGQGLTDTQYF. The CDR3, as DNA: TGTGCCAGTAGTGGACAGGGCTTGACAGATACGCAGTATTTT.

This sequence joins TRBV7-2 and TRBJ2-2; 11 bases agree with TRBD2. V was pared by 4 bases and J by 4 bases, with 2 bases of the junction left unmatched. This CDR3 is 15 amino acids long. CDR1 is SGHTA, CDR2 FQGNSA, per germline. CDR3 sequence reads: CASSSLAGVTGELFF. CDR3 nucleotide sequence: TGTGCCAGCAGCTCACTAGCGGGGGTCACCGGGGAGCTGTTTTTT.

J is TRBJ2-1 and V is TRBV6-4, with D possibly TRBD2 on 6 matching bases. V was clipped by 5 bases and J by 9 bases, with 20 bases between them. Germline V lookup: CDR1 MRHNA, CDR2 SNTAGT. The CDR3 extends over 15 amino acids. Here the CDR3 reads CASSSDAGGQGEQFF. The DNA for the CDR3 is TGTGCCAGCAGTAGCGACGCCGGAGGGCAGGGTGAGCAGTTCTTC.

J is TRBJ2-5 and V is TRBV7-2; 8 nucleotides line up with TRBD1. The V segment lost 5 bases and the J segment 5 bases; nucleotides outside the gene matches: 13. Germline CDR1 is SGHTA and CDR2 is FQGNSA. The CDR3 is 16 amino acids. CDR3 DNA sequence: TGTGCCAGCAGCCGGTCAGGGGGCTTTCGATTGGAGACCCAGTACTTC. Translating it yields CASSRSGGFRLETQYF.

J is TRBJ1-1 and V is TRBV12-5; the D gene is possibly TRBD1 (5 bases). This CDR3 spans 13 amino acids. Germline assignment: CDR1 LGHNT and CDR2 FRNRAP. The V end was cut by 7 bases, the J end by 6 bases, with 15 bases between. CDR3 nucleotide sequence: TGTGCTAGTGCCTACATGGGGCTGGCTGAAGCTTTCTTT. It is translated as CASAYMGLAEAFF.